This is a list of T cell receptor beta chains from one sample in a study of cytomegalovirus exposure and HLA in healthy donors. Some clones are missing from TCRdb's copy, which holds only in-frame ones; the method was immunoSEQ multiplex PCR. This table holds about 190,000 clones, roughly 80% found once. Material for sequencing was PBMCs. The source is a woman between 18 and 29 years old in good health and CMV-seronegative. Both conserved end residues are part of each CDR3. Each record gives: J gene, V gene, clone size, D gene, CDR3 protein, CDR3 DNA. The D gene is left open where the match is weak. Clone size is stated in some rows and not others, as once, few, many or a class when expanded.

>TRBJ2-2|TRBV7-9|once|.
CAAGSGKDTGELFF
TGTGCCGCCGGTTCCGGGAAGGACACCGGGGAGCTGTTTTTT
>TRBJ1-2|TRBV25-1|.|TRBD1
CASSEPDRYYGYTF
TGTGCCAGCAGTGAGCCGGACAGGTACTATGGCTACACCTTC
>TRBJ2-2|TRBV29-1|.|.
CSVGWAGINTGELFF
TGCAGCGTGGGCTGGGCAGGGATAAACACCGGGGAGCTGTTTTTT
>TRBJ2-6|TRBV5-8|.|TRBD1
CASSLEQGASGANVLTF
TGTGCCAGCAGCTTAGAGCAGGGGGCTTCTGGGGCCAACGTCCTGACTTTC
>TRBJ2-1|TRBV9|.|TRBD2
CASSVFSGTDEQFF
TGTGCCAGCAGCGTATTCAGCGGGACCGATGAGCAGTTCTTC
>TRBJ2-2|TRBV19|.|.
CASSTLLIGGRNTGELFF
TGTGCCAGTTCCACCCTTCTTATCGGGGGTCGGAACACCGGGGAGCTGTTTTTT
>TRBJ2-5|TRBV5-6|.|.
CASSLSYWDTQETQYF
TGTGCCAGCAGCTTGTCTTATTGGGACACACAAGAGACCCAGTACTTC
>TRBJ1-2|TRBV2|.|TRBD1
CASSLPRGLYGYTF
TGTGCCAGCAGCCTTCCCAGGGGGCTCTATGGCTACACCTTC
>TRBJ1-5|TRBV30|.|.
CAWKTGSNQPQHF
TGTGCCTGGAAAACCGGGAGCAATCAGCCCCAGCATTTT
>TRBJ1-6|TRBV28|once|.
CASSTRTASSYNSPLHF
TGTGCCAGCAGTACCCGGACAGCGAGCTCCTATAATTCACCCCTCCACTTT
>TRBJ2-7|TRBV7-2|few|TRBD1
CASSFRDRFYEQYF
TGTGCCAGCAGCTTCCGGGACAGGTTCTACGAGCAGTACTTC
>TRBJ2-1|TRBV9|.|TRBD2
CASSVTSGSRNEQFF
TGTGCCAGCAGCGTTACTAGCGGGAGTCGAAATGAGCAGTTCTTC
>TRBJ1-6|TRBV27|.|TRBD1
CASSFGTGMRSRILHLHF
TGTGCCAGCAGTTTCGGGACAGGCATGAGGTCAAGGATATTGCACCTCCACTTT
>TRBJ2-3|TRBV2|.|TRBD2
CASKTSGGASSTDTQYF
TGTGCCAGCAAAACTAGCGGGGGGGCGTCTAGCACAGATACGCAGTATTTT
>TRBJ2-7|TRBV4-1|.|.
CASSQVLGGSYEQYF
TGCGCCAGCAGCCAAGTCTTAGGGGGCTCCTACGAGCAGTACTTC
>TRBJ1-1|TRBV13|.|TRBD1
CASRPGDRGGTEAFF
TGTGCCAGCCGACCCGGGGACAGGGGGGGAACTGAAGCTTTCTTT
>TRBJ2-7|TRBV7-3|.|TRBD1
CASAQGTGSYEQYF
TGTGCCAGCGCACAGGGGACGGGATCCTACGAGCAGTACTTC
>TRBJ1-2|TRBV28|.|TRBD1
CASTLGGGAGNGYTF
TGTGCCAGCACCCTTGGAGGGGGCGCGGGCAATGGCTACACCTTC
>TRBJ2-1|TRBV7-8|.|TRBD2
CASSAGLAYNEQFF
TGTGCCAGCAGCGCGGGACTAGCGTACAATGAGCAGTTCTTC
>TRBJ1-2|TRBV21-1|.|.
CASSKKGDRGSRGYTF
TGTGCCAGCAGCAAAAAAGGGGACAGGGGGTCGCGTGGCTACACCTTC
>TRBJ2-7|TRBV14|.|TRBD2
CASSHLRGLNPNYEQYF
TGTGCCAGCAGCCATCTCCGGGGACTAAACCCAAACTACGAGCAGTACTTC
>TRBJ1-6|TRBV5-5|few|.
CASSSKTREGDSPLHF
TGTGCCAGCAGCTCGAAGACACGAGAGGGAGATTCACCCCTCCACTTT
>TRBJ1-2|TRBV10-2|.|.
CASSEAAGDYGYTF
TGCGCCAGCAGTGAAGCGGCAGGGGACTATGGCTACACCTTC
>TRBJ2-7|TRBV4-2|.|TRBD2
CASSQDTSGGAYEQYF
TGTGCCAGCAGCCAAGACACTAGCGGGGGAGCCTACGAGCAGTACTTC
>TRBJ1-2|TRBV5-4|.|.
CASSLFGGEYGYTF
TGTGCCAGCAGCTTGTTTGGAGGGGAGTATGGCTACACCTTC